The clone carrying this T cell receptor (beta chain) was picked up a small number of times. This sample stems from a study of T-cell reconstitution after alpha-beta-depleted transplantation in children. This sample's TCRbeta library carried unique molecular identifier barcodes. One entry per CDR3 protein results from TCRdb running MiXCR on the PCR reads. This sample has about 440,000 distinct CDR3 sequences, with roughly 43% found just once. V was shortened by 3 bases and J by 2 bases, with 8 bases between the two germline ends. Per the germline V gene, CDR1 is MNHEY and CDR2 is SMNVEV (reference sequence). The CDR3 totals 13 residues.

The chain employs TRBV27 and TRBJ2-7; D is uncertain. The sample was PBMCs, taken before TCRalphabeta/CD19-depleted stem cell transplant. This TCR came from a girl aged 2-10 years with aplastic anemia, due to receive a stem cell transplant. CDR3: CASSFGVTYEQYF. The CDR3 region has the DNA TGTGCCAGCAGTTTTGGGGTAACCTACGAGCAGTACTTC.